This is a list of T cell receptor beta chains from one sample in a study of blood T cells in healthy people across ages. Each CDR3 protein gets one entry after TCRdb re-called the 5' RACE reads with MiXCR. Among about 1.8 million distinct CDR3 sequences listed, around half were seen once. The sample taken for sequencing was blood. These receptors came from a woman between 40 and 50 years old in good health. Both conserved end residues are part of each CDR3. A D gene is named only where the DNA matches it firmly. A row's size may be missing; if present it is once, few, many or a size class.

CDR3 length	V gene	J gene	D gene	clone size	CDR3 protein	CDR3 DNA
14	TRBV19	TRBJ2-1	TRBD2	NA	CASKTSGAQDEQFF	TGTGCCAGTAAGACAAGCGGGGCCCAGGATGAGCAGTTCTTC
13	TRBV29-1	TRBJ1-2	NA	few	CSFLTDNNHGYTF	TGCAGCTTCCTCACGGACAATAACCATGGCTACACCTTC
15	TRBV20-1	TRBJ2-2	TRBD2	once	CSAKRTSGGREELFF	TGCAGTGCTAAGCGGACTAGCGGGGGGAGAGAGGAGCTGTTTTTT
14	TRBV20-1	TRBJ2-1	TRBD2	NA	CSAQTSGGAGEQFF	TGCAGTGCTCAGACTAGCGGGGGGGCCGGTGAGCAGTTCTTC
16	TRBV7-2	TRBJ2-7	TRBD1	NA	CASSRYGTASSYEQYF	TGTGCCAGCAGCCGTTACGGGACAGCCAGCTCCTACGAGCAGTACTTC
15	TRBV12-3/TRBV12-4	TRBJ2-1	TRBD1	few	CASVQGASSYNEQFF	TGTGCCAGCGTACAGGGGGCGAGTAGCTACAATGAGCAGTTCTTC
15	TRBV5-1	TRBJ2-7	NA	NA	CASSLIPDLDYEQYF	TGCGCCAGCAGCTTGATCCCAGATTTGGATTACGAGCAGTACTTC
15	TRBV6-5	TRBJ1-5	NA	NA	CASSPGGFGNQPQHF	TGTGCCAGCAGCCCCGGAGGGTTCGGCAATCAGCCCCAGCATTTT
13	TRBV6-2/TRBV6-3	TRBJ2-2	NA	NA	CASSTLNTGELFF	TGTGCCAGCAGTACCTTGAACACCGGGGAGCTGTTTTTT
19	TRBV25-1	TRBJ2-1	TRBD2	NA	CASSDGTAQRGRLGNEQFF	TGTGCCAGCAGTGACGGTACGGCGCAGCGGGGGAGGTTGGGCAATGAGCAGTTCTTC
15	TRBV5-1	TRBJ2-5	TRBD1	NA	CASTETGGSTETQYF	TGCGCCAGCACGGAAACAGGGGGCTCGACGGAGACCCAGTACTTC
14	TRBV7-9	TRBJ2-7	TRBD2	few	CASSLGLEIIDQYF	TGTGCCAGCAGCTTGGGACTAGAAATCATCGACCAGTACTTC
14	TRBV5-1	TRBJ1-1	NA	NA	CASSPGTSVQEAFF	TGCGCCAGCAGCCCGGGCACTTCAGTACAAGAAGCTTTCTTT
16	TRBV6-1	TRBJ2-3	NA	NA	CASSEASTVGADTQYF	TGTGCCAGCAGTGAAGCGTCGACAGTTGGGGCAGATACGCAGTATTTT
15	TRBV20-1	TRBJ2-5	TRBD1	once	CSARDAGQGEDEQYF	TGCAGTGCTAGAGATGCAGGACAGGGGGAAGATGAGCAGTACTTC
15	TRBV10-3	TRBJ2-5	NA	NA	CAISDPQVAQETQYF	TGTGCCATCAGTGACCCACAAGTGGCACAAGAGACCCAGTACTTC